Presented here are 3 T cell receptor beta chains from one specimen sequenced in a study of blood T cells in healthy people across ages. With a J-beta primer mix and a sample-barcoded 5' primer, a second PCR ran about 7 to 12 cycles. Using its own MiXCR run on the 5' RACE reads, TCRdb lists one record per CDR3 protein. Here the sample spans approximately 880,000 distinct CDR3 sequences, around 48% being singletons. Sequenced: blood. The receptors were sampled from a young man in good health.

The gene calls are TRBV30 and TRBJ1-2; unclear D gene. The germline V gene has CDR1 GTSNPN and CDR2 SVGIG (reference sequence). Trimming left V 4 bases short and J 4 bases short, with 13 bases between. The CDR3 sequence is 13 residues long. The CDR3 loop is CAWTGAVSYGYTF. DNA of the CDR3: TGTGCCTGGACAGGAGCGGTTAGCTATGGCTACACCTTC.

This clonotype was counted a few times. Its ends do not fully match the called genes, so a read error is possible. The J gene is TRBJ2-1, the V gene TRBV9, with 9 bases fitting TRBD1. The CDR3 has 15 residues. Germline CDR1 and CDR2: SGDLS and YYNGEE. DNA for the CDR3: TGTGCCAGCAGTGTAGGACAGGGGACATACAATGAGCAGTTCTTC. Its translation: CASSVGQGTYNEQFF.

This clonotype turned up a few times. The chain carries TRBV20-1 and TRBJ1-2, with D unresolved. Germline CDR1 DFQATT, CDR2 SNEGSKA (reference sequence). The CDR3 extends over 13 amino acids. V lost 8 bases to trimming and J lost 4 bases, with 17 bases between them. CDR3 bases: TGCAGTCCAGACACGACGGGCACCTATGGCTACACCTTC. Translated, it gives CSPDTTGTYGYTF.